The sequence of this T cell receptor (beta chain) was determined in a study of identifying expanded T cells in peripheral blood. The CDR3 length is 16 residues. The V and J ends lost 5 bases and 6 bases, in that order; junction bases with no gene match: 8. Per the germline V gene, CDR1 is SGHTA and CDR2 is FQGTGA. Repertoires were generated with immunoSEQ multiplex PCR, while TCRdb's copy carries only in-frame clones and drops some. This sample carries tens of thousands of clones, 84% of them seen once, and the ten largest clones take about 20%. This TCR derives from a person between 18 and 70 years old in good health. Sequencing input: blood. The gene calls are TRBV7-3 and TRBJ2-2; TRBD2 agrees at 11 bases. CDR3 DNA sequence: TGTGCCAGCAGCGCCCGACTAGCGGGAACGGCCGGGGAGCTGTTTTTT. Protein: CASSARLAGTAGELFF.